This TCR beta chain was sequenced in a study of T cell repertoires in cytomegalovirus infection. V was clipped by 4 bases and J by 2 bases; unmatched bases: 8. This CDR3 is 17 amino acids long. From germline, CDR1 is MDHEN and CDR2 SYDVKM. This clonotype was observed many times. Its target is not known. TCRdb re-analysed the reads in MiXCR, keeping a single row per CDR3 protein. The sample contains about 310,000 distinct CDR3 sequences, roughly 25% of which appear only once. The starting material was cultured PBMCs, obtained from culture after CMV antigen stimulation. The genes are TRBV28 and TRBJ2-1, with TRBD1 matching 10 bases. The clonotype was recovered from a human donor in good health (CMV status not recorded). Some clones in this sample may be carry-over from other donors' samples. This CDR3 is CASSSRDRGRTYNEQFF. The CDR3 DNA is TGTGCCAGCAGTTCTCGGGACAGGGGTCGAACCTACAATGAGCAGTTCTTC.